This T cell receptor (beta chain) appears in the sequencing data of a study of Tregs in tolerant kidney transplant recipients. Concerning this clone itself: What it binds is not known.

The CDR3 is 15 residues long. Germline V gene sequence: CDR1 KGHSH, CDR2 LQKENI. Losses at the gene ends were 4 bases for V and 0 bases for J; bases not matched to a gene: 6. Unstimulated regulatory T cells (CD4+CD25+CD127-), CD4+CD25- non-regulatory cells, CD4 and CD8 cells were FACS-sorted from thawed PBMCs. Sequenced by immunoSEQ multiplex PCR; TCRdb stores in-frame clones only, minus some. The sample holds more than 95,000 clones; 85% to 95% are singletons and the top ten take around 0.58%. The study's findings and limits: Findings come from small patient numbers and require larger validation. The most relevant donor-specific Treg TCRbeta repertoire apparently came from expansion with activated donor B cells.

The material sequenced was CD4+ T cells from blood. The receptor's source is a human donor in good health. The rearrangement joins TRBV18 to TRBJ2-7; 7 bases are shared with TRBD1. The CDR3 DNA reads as TGTGCCAGCTCACTGGACAGGCCGAGCTCCTACGAGCAGTACTTC. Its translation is CASSLDRPSSYEQYF. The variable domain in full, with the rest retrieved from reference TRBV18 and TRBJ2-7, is NAGVMQNPRHLVRRRGQEARLRCSPMKGHSHVYWYRQLPEEGLKFMVYLQKENIIDESGMPKERFSAEFPKEGPSILRIQQVVRGDSAAYFCASSLDRPSSYEQYFGPGTRLTVT.